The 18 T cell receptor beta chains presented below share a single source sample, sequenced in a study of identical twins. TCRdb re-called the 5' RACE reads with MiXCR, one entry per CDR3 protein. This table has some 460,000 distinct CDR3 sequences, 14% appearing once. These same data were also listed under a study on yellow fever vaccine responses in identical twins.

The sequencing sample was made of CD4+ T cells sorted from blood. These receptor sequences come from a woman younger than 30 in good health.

This CDR3 reads CASSLSVLAGTRSYEQYF. CDR3 sequence (DNA): TGTGCCAGCAGCTTATCTGTACTAGCGGGAACGCGGTCCTACGAGCAGTACTTC. The gene calls are TRBV11-1 and TRBJ2-7, with TRBD2 matching over 10 bases. Trimming removed 2 bases from V and 1 base from J; junction bases left unmatched: 11. Germline values: CDR1 SGHAT, CDR2 FQDESV (reference sequence). The CDR3 runs to 18 residues.

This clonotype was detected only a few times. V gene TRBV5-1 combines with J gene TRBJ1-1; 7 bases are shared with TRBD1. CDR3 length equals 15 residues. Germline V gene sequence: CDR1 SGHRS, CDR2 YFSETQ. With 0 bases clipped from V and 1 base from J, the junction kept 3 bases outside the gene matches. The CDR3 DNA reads TGCGCCAGCAGCTTGGTCGCAGGGGGGAACACTGAAGCTTTCTTT. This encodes CASSLVAGGNTEAFF.

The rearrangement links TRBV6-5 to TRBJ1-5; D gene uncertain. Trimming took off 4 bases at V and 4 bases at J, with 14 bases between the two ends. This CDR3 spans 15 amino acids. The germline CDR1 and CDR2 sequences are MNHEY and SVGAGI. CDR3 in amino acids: CASSLSAEGNQPQHF. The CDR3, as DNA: TGTGCCAGCAGTTTGTCGGCGGAAGGAAATCAGCCCCAGCATTTT.

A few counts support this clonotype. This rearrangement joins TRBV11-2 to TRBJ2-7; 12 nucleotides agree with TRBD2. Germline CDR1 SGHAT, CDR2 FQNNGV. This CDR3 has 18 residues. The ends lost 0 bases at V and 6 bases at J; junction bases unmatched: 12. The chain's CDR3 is CASSLELAGGTGLVEQYF. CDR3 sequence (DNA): TGTGCCAGCAGCTTAGAACTAGCGGGAGGCACGGGGCTTGTCGAGCAGTACTTC. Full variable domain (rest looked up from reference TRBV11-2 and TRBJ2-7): EAGVAQSPRYKIIEKRQSVAFWCNPISGHATLYWYQQILGQGPKLLIQFQNNGVVDDSQLPKDRFSAERLKGVDSTLKIQPAKLEDSAVYLCASSLELAGGTGLVEQYFGPGTRLTVT.

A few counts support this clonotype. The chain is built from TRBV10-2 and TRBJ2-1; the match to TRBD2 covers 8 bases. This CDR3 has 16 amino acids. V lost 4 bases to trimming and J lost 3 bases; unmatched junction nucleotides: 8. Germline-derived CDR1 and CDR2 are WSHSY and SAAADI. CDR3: CASSGLKSGSYNEQFF. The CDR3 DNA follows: TGCGCCAGCAGTGGACTCAAAAGCGGGAGCTACAATGAGCAGTTCTTC.

CDR3: CSAREGVRDTEAFF. DNA of the CDR3: TGCAGTGCTAGGGAGGGAGTCAGGGACACTGAAGCTTTCTTT. The J gene is TRBJ1-1, the V gene TRBV20-1, with a tentative D call TRBD1 (5 bases). The CDR3 contains 14 residues. V dropped 3 bases and J dropped 3 bases, with 14 bases sitting between them. Germline-derived CDR1 and CDR2 are DFQATT and SNEGSKA (reference sequence).

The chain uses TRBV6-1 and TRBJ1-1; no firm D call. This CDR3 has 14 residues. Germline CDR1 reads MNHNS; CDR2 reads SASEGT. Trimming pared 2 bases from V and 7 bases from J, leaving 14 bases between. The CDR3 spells CASSESWTWSEAFF. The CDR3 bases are TGTGCCAGCAGTGAAAGCTGGACGTGGAGTGAAGCTTTCTTT.

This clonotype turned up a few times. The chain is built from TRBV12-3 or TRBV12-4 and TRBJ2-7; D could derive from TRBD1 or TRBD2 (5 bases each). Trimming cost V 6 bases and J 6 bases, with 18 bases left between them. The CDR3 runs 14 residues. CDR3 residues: CASRLGTAESEQYF. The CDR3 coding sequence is TGTGCCAGCAGGCTGGGGACCGCCGAGAGCGAGCAGTACTTC.

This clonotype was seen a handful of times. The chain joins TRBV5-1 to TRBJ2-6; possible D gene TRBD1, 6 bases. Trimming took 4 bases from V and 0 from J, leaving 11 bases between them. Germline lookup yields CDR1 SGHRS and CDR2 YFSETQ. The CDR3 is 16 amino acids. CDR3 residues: CASSPQGSSGANVLTF. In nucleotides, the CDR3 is TGCGCCAGCAGCCCACAGGGTTCCTCTGGGGCCAACGTCCTGACTTTC.

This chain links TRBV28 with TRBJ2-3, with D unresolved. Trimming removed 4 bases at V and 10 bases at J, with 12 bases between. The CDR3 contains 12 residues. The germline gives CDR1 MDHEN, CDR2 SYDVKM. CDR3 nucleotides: TGTGCCAGCAGTTCCCTCGCTGGTCCGCAGTATTTT. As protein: CASSSLAGPQYF.

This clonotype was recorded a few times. CDR3 amino acids: CASSLGGFRTNEQFF. CDR3 in DNA: TGTGCCAGCAGCTTAGGGGGGTTTAGAACCAATGAGCAGTTCTTC. The genes are TRBV7-9 and TRBJ2-1; D may match TRBD1 or TRBD2 (5 bases each). The ends were cut back, 1 base at V and 6 bases at J, with 13 bases in the middle. The V gene's germline CDR1 is SEHNR and CDR2 FQNEAQ (reference sequence). This CDR3 is 15 amino acids long.

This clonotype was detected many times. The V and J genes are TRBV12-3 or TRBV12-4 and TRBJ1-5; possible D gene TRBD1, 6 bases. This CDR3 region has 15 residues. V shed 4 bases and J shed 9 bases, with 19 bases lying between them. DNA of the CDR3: TGTGCCAGCAGTTCCGGGACAATCTCACAAGGGCCCCAGCATTTT. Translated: CASSSGTISQGPQHF.

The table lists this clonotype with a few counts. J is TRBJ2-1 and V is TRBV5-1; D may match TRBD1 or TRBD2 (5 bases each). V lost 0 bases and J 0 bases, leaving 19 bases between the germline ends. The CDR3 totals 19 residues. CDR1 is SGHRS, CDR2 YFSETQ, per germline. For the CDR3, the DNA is TGCGCCAGCAGCTTGGAACTTCGGGGCGGTCAAGGCTCCTACAATGAGCAGTTCTTC. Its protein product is CASSLELRGGQGSYNEQFF.

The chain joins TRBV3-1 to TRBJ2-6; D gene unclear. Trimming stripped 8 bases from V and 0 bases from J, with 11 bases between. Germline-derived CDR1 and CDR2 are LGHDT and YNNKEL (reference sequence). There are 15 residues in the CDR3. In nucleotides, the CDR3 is TGTGCCAGCTGCGGACCAAGCTCTGGGGCCAACGTCCTGACTTTC. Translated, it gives CASCGPSSGANVLTF.

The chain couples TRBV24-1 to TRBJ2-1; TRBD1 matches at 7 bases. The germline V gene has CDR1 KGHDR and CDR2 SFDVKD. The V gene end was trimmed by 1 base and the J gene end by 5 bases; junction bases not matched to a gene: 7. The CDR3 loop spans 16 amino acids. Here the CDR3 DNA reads TGTGCCACCAGTGATTTAGACAGGGCGGGTGACAATGAGCAGTTCTTC. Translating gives CATSDLDRAGDNEQFF.

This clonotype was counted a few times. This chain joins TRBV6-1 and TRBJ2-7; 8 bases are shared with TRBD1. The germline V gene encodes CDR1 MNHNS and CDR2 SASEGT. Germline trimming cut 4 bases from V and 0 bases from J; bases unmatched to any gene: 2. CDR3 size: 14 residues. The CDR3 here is CASSGTGTSYEQYF. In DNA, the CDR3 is TGTGCCAGCAGTGGGACAGGGACCTCCTACGAGCAGTACTTC.

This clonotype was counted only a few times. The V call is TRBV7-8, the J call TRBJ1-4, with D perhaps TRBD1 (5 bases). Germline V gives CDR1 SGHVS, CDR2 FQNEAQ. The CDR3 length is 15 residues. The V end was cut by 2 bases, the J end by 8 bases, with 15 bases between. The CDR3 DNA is TGTGCCAGCAGCTTATGGTCAGGGTCTGGGGAAAAACTGTTTTTT. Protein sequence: CASSLWSGSGEKLFF.

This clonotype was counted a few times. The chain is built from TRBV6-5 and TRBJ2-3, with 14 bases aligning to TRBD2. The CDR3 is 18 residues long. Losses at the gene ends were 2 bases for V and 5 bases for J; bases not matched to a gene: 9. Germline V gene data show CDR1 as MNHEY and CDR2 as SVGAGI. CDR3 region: CASSYTAGLAGVIDTQYF. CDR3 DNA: TGTGCCAGCAGTTACACCGCGGGACTAGCGGGAGTGATAGATACGCAGTATTTT.